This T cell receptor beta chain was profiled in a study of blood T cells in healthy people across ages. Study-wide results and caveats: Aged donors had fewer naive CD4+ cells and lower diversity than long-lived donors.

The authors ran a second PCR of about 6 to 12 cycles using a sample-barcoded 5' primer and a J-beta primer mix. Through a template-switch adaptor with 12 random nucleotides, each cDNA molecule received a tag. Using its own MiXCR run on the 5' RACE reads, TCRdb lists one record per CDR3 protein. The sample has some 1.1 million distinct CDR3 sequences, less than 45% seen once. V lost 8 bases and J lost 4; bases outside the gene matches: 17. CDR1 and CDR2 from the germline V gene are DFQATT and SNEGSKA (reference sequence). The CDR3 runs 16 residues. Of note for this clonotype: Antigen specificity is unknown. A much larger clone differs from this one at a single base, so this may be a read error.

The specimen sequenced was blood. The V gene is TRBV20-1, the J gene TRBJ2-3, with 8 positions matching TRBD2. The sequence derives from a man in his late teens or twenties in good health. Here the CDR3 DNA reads TGCAGTACTATCTCGCGGGGGGCAGCGATGTCAGATACGCAGTATTTT. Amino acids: CSTISRGAAMSDTQYF.